Each of the 16 T cell receptor beta chains below was sequenced from the same sample in a study of blood T cell repertoires in COVID-19. TCRdb's copy holds only in-frame clones and misses some; the assay was immunoSEQ multiplex PCR. The table records approximately 70,000 clones, about nine tenths of them present only once. Sample: peripheral blood. Receptors were obtained from a woman aged 18 to 35 with acute or convalescent COVID-19.

The V and J genes are TRBV12-5 and TRBJ2-7, with TRBD1 matching 10 bases. The CDR3 consists of 16 residues. Per the germline V gene, CDR1 is LGHNT and CDR2 is FRNRAP. The V gene end was trimmed by 2 bases and the J gene end by 3 bases; junction bases not matched to a gene: 7. The CDR3: CASGLPPGQGNYEQYF. The CDR3 DNA follows: TGTGCTAGTGGTTTGCCGCCGGGACAGGGGAACTACGAGCAGTACTTC.

The V call is TRBV19, the J call TRBJ2-2; D may be TRBD1 (5 bases). Trimming removed 3 bases from V and 3 bases from J, with 11 bases in between. This CDR3 has 15 amino acids. The germline CDR1 and CDR2 sequences are LNHDA and SQIVND (reference sequence). The CDR3 sequence: CASSMRRADTGELFF. Here the CDR3 DNA reads TGTGCCAGTAGTATGCGCAGGGCCGACACCGGGGAGCTGTTTTTT. Full variable domain (outside the CDR3, taken from reference TRBV19 and TRBJ2-2): DGGITQSPKYLFRKEGQNVTLSCEQNLNHDAMYWYRQDPGQGLRLIYYSQIVNDFQKGDIAEGYSVSREKKESFPLTVTSAQKNPTAFYLCASSMRRADTGELFFGEGSRLTVL.

The CDR3 DNA reads TGTGCCAGCTCACCAGAACAGGCCTATTACTCTGGAAACACCATATATTTT. Amino acid sequence: CASSPEQAYYSGNTIYF. V is TRBV18 and J is TRBJ1-3; maybe TRBD1 (5 bases). Trimming took 2 bases from V and 0 from J, leaving 14 bases between them. CDR1 is KGHSH, CDR2 LQKENI, per germline. The CDR3 is made up of 17 amino acids. The variable domain in full, with the rest retrieved from reference TRBV18 and TRBJ1-3, is NAGVMQNPRHLVRRRGQEARLRCSPMKGHSHVYWYRQLPEEGLKFMVYLQKENIIDESGMPKERFSAEFPKEGPSILRIQQVVRGDSAAYFCASSPEQAYYSGNTIYFGEGSWLTVV.

CDR3: CATSRERQGTAFF. The CDR3 nucleotides are TGTGCCACCAGCAGGGAGAGACAGGGTACGGCTTTCTTT. This chain joins TRBV15 and TRBJ1-1; 7 bases line up with TRBD1. Germline trimming cut 3 bases from V and 11 bases from J; bases unmatched to any gene: 9. Germline assignment: CDR1 LNHNV and CDR2 YYDKDF (reference sequence). This CDR3 comprises 13 residues.

CDR3 protein: CATSRDIGEASTNEKLFF. Written as DNA, the CDR3 is TGTGCCACCAGCAGAGATATCGGGGAGGCATCAACTAATGAAAAACTGTTTTTT. This chain links TRBV15 with TRBJ1-4, with no clear D. Germline assignment: CDR1 LNHNV and CDR2 YYDKDF (reference sequence). V shed 0 bases and J shed 0 bases, with 14 bases lying between them. The CDR3 runs to 18 residues. Together with reference TRBV15 and TRBJ1-4, the CDR3 gives the full variable domain: DAMVIQNPRYQVTQFGKPVTLSCSQTLNHNVMYWYQQKSSQAPKLLFHYYDKDFNNEADTPDNFQSRRPNTSFCFLDIRSPGLGDTAMYLCATSRDIGEASTNEKLFFGSGTQLSVL.

Regarding this clone: At the DNA level, this CDR3 is encoded by other sequences in the same sample as well. V is TRBV5-1 and J is TRBJ2-7; maybe TRBD2 (7 bases). Germline V gene sequence: CDR1 SGHRS, CDR2 YFSETQ. The germline V and J ends were trimmed by 0 bases and 3 bases, with 13 bases remaining between them. The CDR3 is made up of 15 amino acids. CDR3: CASSLGGGGSYEQYF. In nucleotides, the CDR3 is TGCGCCAGCAGCTTGGGAGGGGGGGGGAGCTACGAGCAGTACTTC.

This sequence joins TRBV3-1 (or the pseudogene TRBV3-2) and TRBJ2-1; 9 bases map to TRBD1. Unmatched junction bases numbered 6, after V lost 3 bases and J lost 12 bases. CDR1 and CDR2 from the germline V gene are LGHDT and YNNKEL (reference sequence). The CDR3 spans 13 residues. CDR3 in DNA: TGTGCCAGCAGCCAGGCGGACAGGGGCAGGCAGTTCTTC. Translation gives CASSQADRGRQFF.

The V gene is TRBV7-9, the J gene TRBJ1-1; a weak D match, TRBD1 (6 bases). Germline values: CDR1 SEHNR, CDR2 FQNEAQ (reference sequence). CDR3 length: 18 residues. Between the trimmed V and J ends, which lost 0 bases and 0 bases, there was a span of 17 bases. CDR3 sequence (DNA): TGTGCCAGCAGCTTAGCTTTTTCTGACAGGAGGTTGAACACTGAAGCTTTCTTT. It translates to CASSLAFSDRRLNTEAFF.

This rearrangement joins TRBV7-9 to TRBJ2-7, with 8 bases lining up with TRBD1. The CDR3 length is 12 residues. Germline V gene data show CDR1 as SEHNR and CDR2 as FQNEAQ (reference sequence). J lost 12 bases, V lost 4 bases, and 8 bases had no gene match. Here the CDR3 DNA reads TGTGCCAGCAGCTACGATACCGGGACAGGGTACTTC. Translating gives CASSYDTGTGYF.

This clone showed up just once. V and J are TRBV15 and TRBJ2-7; D is possibly TRBD2 (6 bases). There are 15 residues in the CDR3. The V end was cut by 0 bases, the J end by 3 bases, with 12 bases between. The germline gives CDR1 LNHNV, CDR2 YYDKDF (reference sequence). CDR3 loop: CATSRDLGTDYEQYF. The CDR3 DNA is TGTGCCACCAGCAGAGACCTGGGGACTGACTACGAGCAGTACTTC.

The chain is built from TRBV4-2 and TRBJ2-1; the match to TRBD1 covers 7 bases. CDR3 length: 15 residues. The V and J ends lost 0 bases and 7 bases, in that order; junction bases with no gene match: 6. Germline assignment: CDR1 LGHNA and CDR2 YNFKEQ. The CDR3 protein is CASSQDGTENNEQFF. CDR3 DNA: TGTGCCAGCAGCCAAGATGGGACAGAGAATAATGAGCAGTTCTTC.

This clone appeared once. This chain uses TRBV28 with TRBJ2-2; TRBD2 matches 9 bases. J was trimmed by 2 bases and V by 1 base; bases with no gene match: 5. The CDR3 runs to 17 residues. CDR1 MDHEN and CDR2 SYDVKM come from the germline V gene. For the CDR3, the DNA is TGTGCCAGCAGTTTATTCCGACTAGCGGATAACACCGGGGAGCTGTTTTTT. Its translation: CASSLFRLADNTGELFF. Combining the CDR3 with reference TRBV28 and TRBJ2-2 gives the whole variable domain DVKVTQSSRYLVKRTGEKVFLECVQDMDHENMFWYRQDPGLGLRLIYFSYDVKMKEKGDIPEGYSVSREKKERFSLILESASTNQTSMYLCASSLFRLADNTGELFFGEGSRLTVL.

The rearrangement uses TRBV3-1 (or the pseudogene TRBV3-2) and TRBJ1-2, with 10 bases identical to TRBD1. With 4 bases clipped from V and 5 bases from J, the junction kept 7 bases outside the gene matches. The germline CDR1 and CDR2 sequences are LGHDT and YNNKEL (reference sequence). CDR3 length: 15 amino acids. CDR3 nucleotide sequence: TGTGCCAGCAGCCGACGCACGGGACAGGGGTATGGCTACACCTTC. Translating gives CASSRRTGQGYGYTF.

This chain uses TRBV10-2 with TRBJ2-7, with 10 bases identical to TRBD1. This CDR3 has 14 amino acids. Trimming at V came to 7 bases and at J to 4 bases, leaving 7 bases not matched to a gene. Germline CDR1 and CDR2: WSHSY and SAAADI. For the CDR3, the DNA is TGCGCCAGCACAGGAGGACAGGGGGGGTACGAGCAGTACTTC. As protein: CASTGGQGGYEQYF.

The rearrangement joins TRBV12-3 or TRBV12-4 to TRBJ1-1; a weak D match, TRBD1 (5 bases). V was cut by 6 bases and J by 4 bases, with 12 bases left in between. This CDR3 is 13 amino acids long. CDR3 bases: TGTGCCAGCAGCCTGGCTGACAGCACTGAAGCTTTCTTT. Translating it yields CASSLADSTEAFF.

This clone has a single count. The rearrangement joins TRBV6-6 to TRBJ1-2; TRBD1 agrees at 8 bases. Per the germline V gene, CDR1 is MNHNY and CDR2 is SVGAGI (reference sequence). Trimming cost V 7 bases and J 1 base; bases outside gene matches: 8. The CDR3 spans 15 residues. DNA for the CDR3: TGTGCCAGCAATACCGGACAGGGATTTAACTATGGCTACACCTTC. Its translation is CASNTGQGFNYGYTF.